This section outlines one T cell receptor (beta chain) sequence together with its context. This sample is part of a study of control samples from healthy donors and cancer patients. Data came from immunoSEQ multiplex PCR; TCRdb stores just in-frame clones and leaves some out. The sample includes 120,000 to 150,000 clones, 91% of them seen just once. The CDR3 runs 18 residues. Germline V lookup: CDR1 SGHTA, CDR2 FQGNSA. V lost 4 bases and J lost 4; bases outside the gene matches: 15. The rearrangement links TRBV7-2 to TRBJ1-1, with 10 bases aligning to TRBD1. Material for sequencing was blood. This receptor was identified in a man younger than 45 in good health. The CDR3 DNA reads as TGTGCCAGCAGCTACCGAGCACCGGGACAGGGGAGCCCCACTGAAGCTTTCTTT. Encoded protein: CASSYRAPGQGSPTEAFF.